The source of this TCR beta chain is a study of PD-L1 blockade in urothelial cancer. Across the whole study: Of 28 to 35 patients, about 25 were males with bladder-origin urothelial cancer.

As for time point: pretreatment peripheral blood. Patients' cancers were locally advanced or metastatic urothelial carcinomas. V shed 4 bases and J shed 7 bases, with 23 bases lying between them. The CDR3 has 16 amino acids. CDR1 is SGHNT and CDR2 is YYREEE in the germline V gene (reference sequence). Method: immunoSEQ multiplex PCR; TCRdb's copy keeps in-frame clones and lacks some. The sample carries about 86,000 clones, more than 75% recorded once. The rearrangement links TRBV5-4 to TRBJ1-2, with D unclear. Sequencing was performed on PBMCs, taken around atezolizumab (anti-PD-L1) treatment. This TCR derives from a man in his sixties with urothelial cancer. Here the CDR3 reads CASSEFHNQRQGGYTF. The CDR3 nucleotides read TGTGCCAGCAGCGAATTCCACAACCAGAGACAAGGTGGCTACACCTTC.